These T cell receptor beta chains were read from a single sample in a study of beta chain features in type 1 diabetes. Produced via immunoSEQ multiplex PCR; TCRdb's table is partial and in-frame only. The sample records more than 300,000 clones, around a tenth being singletons. The specimen was central memory CD4+ T cells from blood. All receptors come from a man younger than 40 with type 1 diabetes. Both conserved end residues are part of each CDR3.

j_call: TRBJ2-2; v_call: TRBV7-2; cdr3_aa: CASSQASTGELFF
j_call: TRBJ1-3; v_call: TRBV6-5; cdr3_aa: CASSLGTAGNTIYF
j_call: TRBJ2-5; v_call: TRBV6-6; cdr3_aa: CASSHPGGPRGTQYF
j_call: TRBJ2-7; v_call: TRBV2; cdr3_aa: CASSWDIYEQYF
j_call: TRBJ2-5; v_call: TRBV5-4; cdr3_aa: CASSWRDQETQYF
j_call: TRBJ1-4; v_call: TRBV14; cdr3_aa: CASSTLGQANEKLFF
j_call: TRBJ1-2; v_call: TRBV7-2; cdr3_aa: CASSPDPDVGYTF
j_call: TRBJ2-7; v_call: TRBV15; cdr3_aa: CATSRDRGSRFYVEQYF
j_call: TRBJ2-7; v_call: TRBV12-5; cdr3_aa: CASGFGFGGEQYF
j_call: TRBJ2-3; v_call: TRBV7-2; cdr3_aa: CASSWQGDTQYF
j_call: TRBJ1-3; v_call: TRBV29-1; cdr3_aa: CSVVARAHSGNTIYF
j_call: TRBJ2-2; v_call: TRBV5-1; cdr3_aa: CASSFTGRAGELFF
j_call: TRBJ1-2; v_call: TRBV5-4; cdr3_aa: CASSLGRRYGYTF
j_call: TRBJ2-4; v_call: TRBV2; cdr3_aa: CASSGRKPVSIQYF
j_call: TRBJ1-1; v_call: TRBV2; cdr3_aa: CASSTQEGTEAFF
j_call: TRBJ2-5; v_call: TRBV30; cdr3_aa: CAWSPKTSGWVRRTETQYF
j_call: TRBJ2-2; v_call: TRBV7-3; cdr3_aa: CASSLMGAQDTGELFF
j_call: TRBJ2-5; v_call: TRBV7-2; cdr3_aa: CASSLAGSAETQYF
j_call: TRBJ2-3; v_call: TRBV5-1; cdr3_aa: CASSLALASAADTQYF
j_call: NA; v_call: TRBV28; cdr3_aa: CASSRQERETQYF
j_call: TRBJ1-1; v_call: TRBV2; cdr3_aa: CASSETDTEAFF
j_call: TRBJ1-2; v_call: TRBV14; cdr3_aa: CASSQGVHYGYTF